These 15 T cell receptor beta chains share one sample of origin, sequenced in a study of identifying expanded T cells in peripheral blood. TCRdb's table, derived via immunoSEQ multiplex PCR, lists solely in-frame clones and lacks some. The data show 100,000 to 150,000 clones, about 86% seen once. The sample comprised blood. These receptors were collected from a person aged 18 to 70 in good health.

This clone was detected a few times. The CDR3 loop is CASSPQGYGYTF. DNA of the CDR3: TGTGCCAGCAGCCCCCAGGGCTATGGCTACACCTTC. The chain uses TRBV9 and TRBJ1-2, with D possibly TRBD1 on 5 matching bases. Germline CDR1 is SGDLS and CDR2 is YYNGEE. V was cut by 4 bases and J by 4 bases, with 8 bases left in between. The CDR3 is 12 residues long.

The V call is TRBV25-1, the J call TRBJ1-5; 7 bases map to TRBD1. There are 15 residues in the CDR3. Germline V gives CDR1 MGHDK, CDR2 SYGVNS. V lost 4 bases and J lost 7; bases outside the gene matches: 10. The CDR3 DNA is TGTGCCAGCAGTGGCCGCGACAGGGTCTACCAGCCCCAGCATTTT. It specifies CASSGRDRVYQPQHF.

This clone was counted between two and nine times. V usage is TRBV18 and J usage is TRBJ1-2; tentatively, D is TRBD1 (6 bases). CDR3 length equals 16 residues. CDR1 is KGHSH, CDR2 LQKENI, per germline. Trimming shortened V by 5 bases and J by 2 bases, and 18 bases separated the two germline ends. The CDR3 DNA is TGTGCCAGCTCATTGGACAGCCCAAAAGGGAACTATGGCTACACCTTC. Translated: CASSLDSPKGNYGYTF.

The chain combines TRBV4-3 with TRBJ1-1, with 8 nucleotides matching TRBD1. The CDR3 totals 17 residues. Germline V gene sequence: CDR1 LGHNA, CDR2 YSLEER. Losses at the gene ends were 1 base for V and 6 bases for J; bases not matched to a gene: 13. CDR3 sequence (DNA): TGCGCCAGCAGCCAAGTACCGACAGGGGCCGACGGCCCTGAAGCTTTCTTT. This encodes CASSQVPTGADGPEAFF.

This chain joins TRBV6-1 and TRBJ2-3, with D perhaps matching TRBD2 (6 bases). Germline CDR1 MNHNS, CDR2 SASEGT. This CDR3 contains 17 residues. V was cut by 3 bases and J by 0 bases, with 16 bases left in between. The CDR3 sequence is CASSEGLEALSTDTQYF. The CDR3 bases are TGTGCCAGCAGTGAGGGACTTGAAGCGCTGAGCACAGATACGCAGTATTTT.

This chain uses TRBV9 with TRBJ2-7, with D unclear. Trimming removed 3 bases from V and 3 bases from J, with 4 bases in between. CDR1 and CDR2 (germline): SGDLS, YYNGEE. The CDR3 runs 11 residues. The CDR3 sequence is CASSARYEQYF. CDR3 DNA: TGTGCCAGCAGCGCCCGCTACGAGCAGTACTTC.

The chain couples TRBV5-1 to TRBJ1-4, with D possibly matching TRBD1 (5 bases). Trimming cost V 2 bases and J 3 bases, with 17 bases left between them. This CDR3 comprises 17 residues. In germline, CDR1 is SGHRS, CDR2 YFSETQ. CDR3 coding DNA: TGCGCCAGCAGCTTTGGCCCTACTGACAGACCTAATGAAAAACTGTTTTTT. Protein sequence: CASSFGPTDRPNEKLFF.

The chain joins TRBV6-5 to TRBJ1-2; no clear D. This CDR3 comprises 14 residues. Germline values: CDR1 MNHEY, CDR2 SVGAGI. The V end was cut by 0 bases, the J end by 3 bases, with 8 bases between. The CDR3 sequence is CASSYSGDYYGYTF. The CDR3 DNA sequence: TGTGCCAGCAGTTACTCAGGAGACTACTATGGCTACACCTTC.

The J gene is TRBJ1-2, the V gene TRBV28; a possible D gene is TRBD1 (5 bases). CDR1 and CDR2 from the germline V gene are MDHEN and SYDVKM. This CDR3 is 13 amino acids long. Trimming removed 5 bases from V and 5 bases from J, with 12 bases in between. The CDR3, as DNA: TGTGCCAGCAGTCCAGGGCTAGGGTATGGCTACACCTTC. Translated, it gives CASSPGLGYGYTF.

The CDR3 DNA reads TGTGCCAGCAGTTTGCCTGGTTTGGATGAGCAGTTCTTC. It specifies CASSLPGLDEQFF. The chain carries TRBV28 and TRBJ2-1, with unresolved D. V lost 3 bases and J 8 bases, leaving 11 bases between the germline ends. The CDR3 has 13 residues. Germline V CDR1 and CDR2: MDHEN, SYDVKM.

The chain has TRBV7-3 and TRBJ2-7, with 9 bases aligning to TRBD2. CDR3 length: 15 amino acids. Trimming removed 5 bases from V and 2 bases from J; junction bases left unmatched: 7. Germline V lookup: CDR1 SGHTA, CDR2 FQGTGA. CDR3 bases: TGTGCCAGCAGCCACAGCGGGGGGCACCCCTACGAGCAGTACTTC. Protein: CASSHSGGHPYEQYF.

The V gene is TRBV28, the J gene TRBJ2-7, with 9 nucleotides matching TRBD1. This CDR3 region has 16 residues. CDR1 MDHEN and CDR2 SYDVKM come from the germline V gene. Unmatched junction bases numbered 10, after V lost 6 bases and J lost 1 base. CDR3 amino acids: CASRETGGRKSYEQYF. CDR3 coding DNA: TGTGCCAGCAGAGAGACAGGGGGTCGGAAGTCCTACGAGCAGTACTTC. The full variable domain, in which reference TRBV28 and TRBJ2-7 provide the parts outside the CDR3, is DVKVTQSSRYLVKRTGEKVFLECVQDMDHENMFWYRQDPGLGLRLIYFSYDVKMKEKGDIPEGYSVSREKKERFSLILESASTNQTSMYLCASRETGGRKSYEQYFGPGTRLTVT.

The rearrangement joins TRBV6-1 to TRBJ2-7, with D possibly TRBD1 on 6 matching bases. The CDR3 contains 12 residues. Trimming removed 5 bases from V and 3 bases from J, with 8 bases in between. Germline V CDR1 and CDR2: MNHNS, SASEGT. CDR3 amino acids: CASSQQGYEQYF. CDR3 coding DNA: TGTGCCAGCAGTCAACAGGGCTACGAGCAGTACTTC.

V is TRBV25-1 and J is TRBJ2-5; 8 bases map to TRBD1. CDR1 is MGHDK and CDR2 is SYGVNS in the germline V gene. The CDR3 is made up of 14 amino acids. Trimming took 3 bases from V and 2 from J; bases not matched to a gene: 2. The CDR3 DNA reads TGTGCCAGCAGTGACCGACAGGGGCAAGAGACCCAGTACTTC. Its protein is CASSDRQGQETQYF.

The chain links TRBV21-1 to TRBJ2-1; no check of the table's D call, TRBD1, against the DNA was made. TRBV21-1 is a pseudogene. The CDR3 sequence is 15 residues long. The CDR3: CASSPRGGSAGEQFF. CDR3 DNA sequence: TGTGCCAGCAGCCCTCGAGGGGGTTCGGCGGGTGAGCAGTTCTTC.